The present T cell receptor (beta chain) was sequenced within a study of blood T cell repertoires in COVID-19. Study at large: Some COVID-19 samples were acute and others convalescent; all came from the United States, Italy and Spain. T cells, B-cell-depleted T cells, or PBMCs provided the cDNA or gDNA that served as material.

Germline loops: CDR1 MDHEN, CDR2 SYDVKM. V trimming: 2 bases; J trimming: 4 bases; junction bases outside the gene matches: 4. This CDR3 spans 15 amino acids. As handled by the study authors: How many nucleated cells were present was estimated from reference gene primer amplification. The assay was immunoSEQ multiplex PCR, and TCRdb's table has in-frame clones only and misses some. V and J calls and clone size are those listed in that table; D and trimming were worked out from the DNA. The sample records about 100,000 clones, about 78% being singletons. This sequence originates from a man in his sixties with active or convalescent COVID-19. The sequencing sample was made of peripheral blood. The chain links TRBV28 to TRBJ2-7; TRBD1 aligns across 11 bases. The CDR3 loop is CASSLGGTGGYEQYF. The CDR3 DNA sequence: TGTGCCAGCAGTTTAGGTGGGACAGGGGGTTACGAGCAGTACTTC. The full variable domain, in which reference TRBV28 and TRBJ2-7 provide the parts outside the CDR3, is DVKVTQSSRYLVKRTGEKVFLECVQDMDHENMFWYRQDPGLGLRLIYFSYDVKMKEKGDIPEGYSVSREKKERFSLILESASTNQTSMYLCASSLGGTGGYEQYFGPGTRLTVT.